This T cell receptor (beta chain) derives from a study of blood T cell repertoires in COVID-19. Overall study context: Samples came from the United States, Italy and Spain, spanning acute and convalescent COVID-19. From T cells, B-cell-depleted T cells, or PBMCs came the material, which was cDNA or gDNA.

In the original processing: Reference gene primer amplification gave estimated nucleated cell counts. Using immunoSEQ multiplex PCR, the repertoire was profiled, and TCRdb retains in-frame clones only, with some absent. V and J calls and clone size follow that table, whereas D and trimming were derived from the DNA. The sample includes about 220,000 clones, 65% to 90% of them seen just once. This CDR3 is 15 amino acids long. Germline-derived CDR1 and CDR2 are MNHEY and SMNVEV (reference sequence). V lost 2 bases and J lost 2; bases outside the gene matches: 1. The TCR was taken from a man over 45 with active or convalescent COVID-19. What was sequenced was peripheral blood. The chain is built from TRBV27 and TRBJ2-3; the match to TRBD1 covers 10 bases. The CDR3: CASSLGTGVTDTQYF. The DNA of the CDR3 is TGTGCCAGCAGTTTAGGGACAGGGGTCACAGATACGCAGTATTTT.